Below, one TCR beta chain is given with its context. What it binds is unknown. These data come from a study of T cell repertoires in cytomegalovirus infection. Study background: Public TCR beta signatures provided an indication of both CMV infection and a matching HLA type.

TCRdb itself ran the reads through MiXCR, one entry per CDR3 protein. The table lists approximately 990,000 distinct CDR3 sequences, less than 35% of them singletons. This CDR3 is built from 14 residues. Germline V lookup: CDR1 ENHRY, CDR2 SYGVKD. J lost 1 base, V lost 7 bases, and 4 bases had no gene match. Findings and caveats of the study: The ex vivo response was dominated by HLA-C-restricted CMV-specific TCR beta clonotypes.

This chain connects TRBV10-3 to TRBJ2-5; 9 bases fit TRBD1. Sequenced material: cultured CD8+ T cells from PBMCs, taken from culture after CMV antigen stimulation. The clonotype originates from a human donor in good health (CMV status not recorded). Some clones in this sample may be carry-over from other donors' samples. The CDR3 spells CAITKTGGQETQYF. In DNA form, the CDR3 reads TGTGCCATCACTAAGACAGGGGGCCAAGAGACCCAGTACTTC.